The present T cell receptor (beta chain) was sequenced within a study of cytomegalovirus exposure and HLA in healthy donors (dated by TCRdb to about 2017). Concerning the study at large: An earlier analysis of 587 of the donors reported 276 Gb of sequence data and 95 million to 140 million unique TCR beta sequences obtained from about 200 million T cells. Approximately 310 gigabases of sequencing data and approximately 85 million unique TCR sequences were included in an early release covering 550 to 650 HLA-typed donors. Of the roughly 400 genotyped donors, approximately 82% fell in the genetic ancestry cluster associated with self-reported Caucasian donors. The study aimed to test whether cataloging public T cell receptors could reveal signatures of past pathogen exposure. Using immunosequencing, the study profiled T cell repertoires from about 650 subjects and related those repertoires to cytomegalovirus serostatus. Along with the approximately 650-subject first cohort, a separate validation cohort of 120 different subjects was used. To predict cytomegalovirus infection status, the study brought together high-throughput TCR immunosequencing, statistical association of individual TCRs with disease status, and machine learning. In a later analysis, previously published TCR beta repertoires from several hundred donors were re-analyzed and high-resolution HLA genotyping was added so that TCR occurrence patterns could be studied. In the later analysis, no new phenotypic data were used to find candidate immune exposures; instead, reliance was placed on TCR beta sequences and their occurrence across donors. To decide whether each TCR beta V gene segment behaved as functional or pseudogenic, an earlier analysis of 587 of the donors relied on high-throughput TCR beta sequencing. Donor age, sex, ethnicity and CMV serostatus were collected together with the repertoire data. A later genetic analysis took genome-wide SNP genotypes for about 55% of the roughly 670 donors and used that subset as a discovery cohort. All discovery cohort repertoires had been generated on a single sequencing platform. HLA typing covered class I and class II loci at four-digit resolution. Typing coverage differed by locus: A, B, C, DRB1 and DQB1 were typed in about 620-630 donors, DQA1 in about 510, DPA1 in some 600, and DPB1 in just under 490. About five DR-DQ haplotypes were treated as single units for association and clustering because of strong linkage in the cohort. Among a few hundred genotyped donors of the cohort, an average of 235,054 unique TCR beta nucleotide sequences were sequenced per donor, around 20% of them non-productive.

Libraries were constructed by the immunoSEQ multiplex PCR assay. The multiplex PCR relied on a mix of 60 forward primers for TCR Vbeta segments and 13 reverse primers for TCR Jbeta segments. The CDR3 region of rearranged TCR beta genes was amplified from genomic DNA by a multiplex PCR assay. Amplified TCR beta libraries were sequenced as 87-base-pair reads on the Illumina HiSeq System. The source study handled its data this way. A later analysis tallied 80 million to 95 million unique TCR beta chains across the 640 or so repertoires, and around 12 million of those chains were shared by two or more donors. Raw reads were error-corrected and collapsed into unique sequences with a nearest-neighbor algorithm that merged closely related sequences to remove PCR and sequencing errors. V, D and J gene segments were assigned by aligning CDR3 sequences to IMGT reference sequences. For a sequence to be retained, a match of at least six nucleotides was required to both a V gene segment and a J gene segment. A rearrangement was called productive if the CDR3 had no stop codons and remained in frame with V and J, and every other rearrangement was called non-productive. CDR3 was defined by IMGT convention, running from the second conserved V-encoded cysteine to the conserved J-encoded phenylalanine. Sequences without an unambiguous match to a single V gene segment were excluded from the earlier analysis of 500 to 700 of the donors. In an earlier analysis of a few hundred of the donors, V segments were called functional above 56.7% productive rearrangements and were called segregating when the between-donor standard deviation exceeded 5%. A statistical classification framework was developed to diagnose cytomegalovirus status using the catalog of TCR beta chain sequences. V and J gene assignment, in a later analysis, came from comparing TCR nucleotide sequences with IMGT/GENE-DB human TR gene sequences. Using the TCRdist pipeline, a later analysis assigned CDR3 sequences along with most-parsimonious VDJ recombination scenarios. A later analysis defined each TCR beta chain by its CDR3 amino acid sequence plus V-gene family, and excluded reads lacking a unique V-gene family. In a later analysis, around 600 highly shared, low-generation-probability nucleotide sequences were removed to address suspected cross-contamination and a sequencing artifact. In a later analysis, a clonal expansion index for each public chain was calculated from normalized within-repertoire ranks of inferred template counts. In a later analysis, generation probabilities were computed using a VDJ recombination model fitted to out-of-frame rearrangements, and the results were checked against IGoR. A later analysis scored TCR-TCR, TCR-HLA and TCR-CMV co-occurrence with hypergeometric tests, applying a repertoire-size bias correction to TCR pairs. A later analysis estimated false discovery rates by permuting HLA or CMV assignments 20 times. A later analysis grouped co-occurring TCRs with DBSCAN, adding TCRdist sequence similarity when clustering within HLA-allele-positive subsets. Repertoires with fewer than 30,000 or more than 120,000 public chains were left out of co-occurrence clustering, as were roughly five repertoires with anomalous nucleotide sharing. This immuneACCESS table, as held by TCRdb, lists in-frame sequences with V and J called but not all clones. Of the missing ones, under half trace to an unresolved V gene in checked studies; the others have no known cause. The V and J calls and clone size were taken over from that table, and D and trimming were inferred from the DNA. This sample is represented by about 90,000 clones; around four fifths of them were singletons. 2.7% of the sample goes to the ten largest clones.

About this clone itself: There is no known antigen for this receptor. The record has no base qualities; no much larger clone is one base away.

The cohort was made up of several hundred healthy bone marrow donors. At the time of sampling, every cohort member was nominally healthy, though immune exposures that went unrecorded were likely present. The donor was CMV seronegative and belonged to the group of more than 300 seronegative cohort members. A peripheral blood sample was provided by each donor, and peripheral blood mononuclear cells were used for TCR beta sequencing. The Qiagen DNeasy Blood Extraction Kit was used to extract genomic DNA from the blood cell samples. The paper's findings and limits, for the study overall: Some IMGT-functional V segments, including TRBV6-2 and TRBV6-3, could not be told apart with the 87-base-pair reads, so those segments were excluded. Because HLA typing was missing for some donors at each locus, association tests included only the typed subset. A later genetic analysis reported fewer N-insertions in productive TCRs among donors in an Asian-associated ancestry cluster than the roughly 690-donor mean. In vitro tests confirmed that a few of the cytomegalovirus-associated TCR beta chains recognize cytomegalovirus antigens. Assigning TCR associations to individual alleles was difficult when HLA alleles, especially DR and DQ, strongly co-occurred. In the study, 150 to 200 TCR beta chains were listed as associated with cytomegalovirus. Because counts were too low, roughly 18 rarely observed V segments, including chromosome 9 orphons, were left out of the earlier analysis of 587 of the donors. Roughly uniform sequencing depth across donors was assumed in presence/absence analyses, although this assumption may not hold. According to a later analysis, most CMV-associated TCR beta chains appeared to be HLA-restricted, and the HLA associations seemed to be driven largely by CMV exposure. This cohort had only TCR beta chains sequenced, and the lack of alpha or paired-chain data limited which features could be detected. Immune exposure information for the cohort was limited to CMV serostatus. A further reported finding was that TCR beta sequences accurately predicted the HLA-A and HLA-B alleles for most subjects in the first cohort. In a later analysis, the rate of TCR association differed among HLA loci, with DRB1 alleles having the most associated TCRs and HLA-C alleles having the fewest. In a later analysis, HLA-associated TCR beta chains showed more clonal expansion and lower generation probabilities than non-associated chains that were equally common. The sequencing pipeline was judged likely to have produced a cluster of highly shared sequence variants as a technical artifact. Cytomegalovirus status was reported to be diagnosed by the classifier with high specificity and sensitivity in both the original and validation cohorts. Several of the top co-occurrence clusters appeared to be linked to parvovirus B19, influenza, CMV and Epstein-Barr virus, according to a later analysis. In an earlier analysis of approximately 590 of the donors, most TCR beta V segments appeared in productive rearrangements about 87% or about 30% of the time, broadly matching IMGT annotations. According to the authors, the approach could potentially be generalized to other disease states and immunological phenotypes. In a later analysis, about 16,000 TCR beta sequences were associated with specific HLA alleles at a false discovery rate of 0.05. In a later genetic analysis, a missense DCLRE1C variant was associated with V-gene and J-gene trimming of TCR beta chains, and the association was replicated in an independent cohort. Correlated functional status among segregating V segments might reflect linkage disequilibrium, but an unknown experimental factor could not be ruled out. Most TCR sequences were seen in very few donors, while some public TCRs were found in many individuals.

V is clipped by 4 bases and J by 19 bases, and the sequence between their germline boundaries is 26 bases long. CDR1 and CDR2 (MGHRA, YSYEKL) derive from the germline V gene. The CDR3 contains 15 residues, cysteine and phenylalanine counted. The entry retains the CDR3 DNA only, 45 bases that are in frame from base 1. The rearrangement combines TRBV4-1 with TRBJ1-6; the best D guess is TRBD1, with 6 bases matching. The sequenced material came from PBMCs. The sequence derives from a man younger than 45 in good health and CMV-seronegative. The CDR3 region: CASSPKPLPGTPLHF. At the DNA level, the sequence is TGCGCCAGCAGCCCCAAGCCCCTACCCGGGACACCGTTGCACTTT.